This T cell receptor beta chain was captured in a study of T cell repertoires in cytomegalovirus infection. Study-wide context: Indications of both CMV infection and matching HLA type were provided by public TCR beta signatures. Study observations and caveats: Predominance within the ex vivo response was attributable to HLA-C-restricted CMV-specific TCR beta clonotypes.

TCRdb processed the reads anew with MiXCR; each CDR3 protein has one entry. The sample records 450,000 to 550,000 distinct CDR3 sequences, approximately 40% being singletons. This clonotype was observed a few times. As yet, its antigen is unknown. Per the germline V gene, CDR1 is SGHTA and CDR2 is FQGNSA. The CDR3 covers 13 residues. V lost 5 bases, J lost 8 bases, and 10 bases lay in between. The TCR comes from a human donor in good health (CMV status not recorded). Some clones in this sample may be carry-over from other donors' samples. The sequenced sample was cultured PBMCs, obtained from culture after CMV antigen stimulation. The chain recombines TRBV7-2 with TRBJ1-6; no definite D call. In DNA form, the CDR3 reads TGTGCCAGCAGCGCCGACACTTATTCACCCCTCCACTTT. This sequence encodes CASSADTYSPLHF.